Sequencing of this T cell receptor (beta chain) was carried out in a study of early stage breast cancer tumors. Across the study: ER+/PR+/HER2- status applied to about 75% of the 16 invasive breast tumors.

On this clone itself: Its antigen is still unknown.

Sequenced by immunoSEQ multiplex PCR; TCRdb stores in-frame clones only, minus some. The table lists tens of thousands of clones, around nine tenths of them singletons, with roughly 5% in the top ten. Overall study results and limits: Chain pairing and CD4, CD8 or FOXP3 expression were not captured. Commonly generated sequences made up most enriched TCRB sequences shared between patients. Comparing each tissue with blood distinguished tumor from normal in most of the 16 patients.

Germline V gives CDR1 SEHNR, CDR2 FQNEAQ (reference sequence). With 4 bases clipped from V and 2 bases from J, the junction kept 11 bases outside the gene matches. The CDR3 loop spans 16 amino acids. The gene calls are TRBV7-9 and TRBJ2-7; the match to TRBD2 covers 7 bases. This TCR was recovered from a person aged 70 to 80 with breast cancer. The sample taken for sequencing was blood. This CDR3 is CASSSEPYRGAYEQYF. The DNA for the CDR3 is TGTGCCAGCAGCTCCGAACCTTACCGGGGGGCCTACGAGCAGTACTTC.